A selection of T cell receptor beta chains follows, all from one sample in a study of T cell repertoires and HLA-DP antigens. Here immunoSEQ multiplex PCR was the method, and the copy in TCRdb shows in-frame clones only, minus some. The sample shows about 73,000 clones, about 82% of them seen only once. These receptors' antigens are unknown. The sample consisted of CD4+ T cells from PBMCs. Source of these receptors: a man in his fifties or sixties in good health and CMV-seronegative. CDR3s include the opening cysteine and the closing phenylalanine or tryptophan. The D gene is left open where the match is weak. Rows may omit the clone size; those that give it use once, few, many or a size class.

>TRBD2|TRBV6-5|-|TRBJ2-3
TGTGCCAGCAGAGGGGAGGGGAGGTCCCTTCCGCAGTATTTT
CASRGEGRSLPQYF
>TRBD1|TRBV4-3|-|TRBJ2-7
TGCGCCAGCAGCCAAGAAATGTCAGGGGGCTTTAGGGAGCAGTACTTC
CASSQEMSGGFREQYF
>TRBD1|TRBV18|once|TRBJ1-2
TGTGCCAGCTCCCCGGGACAGGGTGGCTATGGCTACACCTTC
CASSPGQGGYGYTF
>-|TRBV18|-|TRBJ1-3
TGTGCCAGCTCACCAAGGACAGCCGAGTCCTCTGGAAACACCATATATTTT
CASSPRTAESSGNTIYF
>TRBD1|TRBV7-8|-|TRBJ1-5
TGTGCCAGCAGGCCAGGGGGGGTTGATCAGCCCCAGCATTTT
CASRPGGVDQPQHF
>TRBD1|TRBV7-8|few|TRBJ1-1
TGTGCCAGCAGCTTGGACAGGGACACTGAAGCTTTCTTT
CASSLDRDTEAFF
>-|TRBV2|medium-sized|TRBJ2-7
TGTGCCGGGACGGGGGAAGTCGAGCAGTACTTC
CAGTGEVEQYF
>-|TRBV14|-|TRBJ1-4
TGTGCCAGCAGCCAAAGGACATACGAAAAACTGTTTTTT
CASSQRTYEKLFF
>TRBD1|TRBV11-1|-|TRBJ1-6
TGTGCCAGCAGCTTAGAGGACAGGGGGGAGTCACCCCTCCACTTT
CASSLEDRGESPLHF
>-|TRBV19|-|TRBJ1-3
TGTGCCAGTAGTATGCTCGGGAACACCATATATTTT
CASSMLGNTIYF
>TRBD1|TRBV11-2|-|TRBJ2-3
TGTGCCAGCAGCCAGGGGGTCAGGGTTGGAACAGATACGCAGTATTTT
CASSQGVRVGTDTQYF
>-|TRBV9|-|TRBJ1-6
TGTGCCAGCAGCGTAACTCCCGACAGAGAGCATTCACCCCTCCACTTT
CASSVTPDREHSPLHF
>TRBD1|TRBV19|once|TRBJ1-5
TGTGCCAGTAGTCCCGACAGGGCGCTCAATCAGCCCCAGCATTTT
CASSPDRALNQPQHF
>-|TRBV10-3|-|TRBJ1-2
TGTGCCATCAGTGAGGACAGAACCTATGGCTACACCTTC
CAISEDRTYGYTF
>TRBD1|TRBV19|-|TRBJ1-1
TGTGCCAGTACCCGGGACAGCGAAGCTTTCTTT
CASTRDSEAFF
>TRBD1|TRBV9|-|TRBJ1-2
TGTGCCAGCAGCGTAGATCAGGGGGGGGCGCCGGATGGCTACACCTTC
CASSVDQGGAPDGYTF
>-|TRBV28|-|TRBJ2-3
TGTGCCAGCAGCCCCTGGGGGAGACGGGAAGATACGCAGTATTTT
CASSPWGRREDTQYF
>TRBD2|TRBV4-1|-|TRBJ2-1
TGCGCCAGCAGCCAGATGCGGGGGGGCCTCGGGAATGAGCAGTTCTTC
CASSQMRGGLGNEQFF
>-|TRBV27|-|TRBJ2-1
TGTGCCAGCAGTTTGGCGGGACCCTACAATGAGCAGTTCTTC
CASSLAGPYNEQFF
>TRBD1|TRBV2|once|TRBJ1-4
TGTGCCAGCAGTGACCGGACAGGGGTTACTGAAAAACTGTTTTTT
CASSDRTGVTEKLFF
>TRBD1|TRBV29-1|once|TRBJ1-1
TGCAGCACTCGACGGGGGACAGGGAACACTGAAGCTTTCTTT
CSTRRGTGNTEAFF
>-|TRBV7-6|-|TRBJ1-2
TGTGCCCTGCGCCCCCCGGTGGACTATGGCTACACCTTC
CALRPPVDYGYTF
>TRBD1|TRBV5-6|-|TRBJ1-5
TGTGCCAGCAGCACGGACAGGAGGGGGAAAGGCAATCAGCCCCAGCATTTT
CASSTDRRGKGNQPQHF
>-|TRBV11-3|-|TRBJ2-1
TGTGCCAGCAGCTTAATGGGGGATGGGTCCTACAATGAGCAGTTCTTC
CASSLMGDGSYNEQFF
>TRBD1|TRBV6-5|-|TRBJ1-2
TGTGCCAGCAGCGCGGACAGGGGGTACGGCTACACCTTC
CASSADRGYGYTF
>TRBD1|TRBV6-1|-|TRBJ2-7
TGTGCCAGCAGTGTAGGGACAGGGGGGTCCTACGAGCAGTACTTC
CASSVGTGGSYEQYF
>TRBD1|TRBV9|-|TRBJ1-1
TGTGCCAGCAGCGTAGACCCAGGGGGCGCATCGTACACTGAAGCTTTCTTT
CASSVDPGGASYTEAFF
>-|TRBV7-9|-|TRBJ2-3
TGTGCCAGCAGCTTAGGCTCTGGGATTGGGGATACGCAGTATTTT
CASSLGSGIGDTQYF
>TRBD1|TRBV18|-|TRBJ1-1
TGTGCCAGCTCACCGGGACAGGACACAGGCGCTTTCTTT
CASSPGQDTGAFF
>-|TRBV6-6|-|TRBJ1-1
TGTGCCAGCAGCAAATTGAGGGAATCGGTTGAAGCTTTCTTT
CASSKLRESVEAFF
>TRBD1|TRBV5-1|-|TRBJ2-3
TGCGCCAGCAGCTTGGAAGACAGGGTCACAGATACGCAGTATTTT
CASSLEDRVTDTQYF
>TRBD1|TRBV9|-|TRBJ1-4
TGTGCCAGCAGCGTTAGACAGGGAGCCGGTAATGAAAAACTGTTTTTT
CASSVRQGAGNEKLFF
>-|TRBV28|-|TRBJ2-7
TGTGCCAGCAGTTTAGAGGGTCTCAACTACGAGCAGTACTTC
CASSLEGLNYEQYF
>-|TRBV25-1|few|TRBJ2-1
TGTGCCAGCAGGAGAGGGGGGACACCTGAGCAGTTCTTC
CASRRGGTPEQFF
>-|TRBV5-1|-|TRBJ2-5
TGCGCCAGCAGCTCAGGGGGGGTCCAAGAGACCCAGTACTTC
CASSSGGVQETQYF
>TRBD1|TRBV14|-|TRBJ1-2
TGTGCCAGCAGCGATCTCACAGGGGCGAGTGGCTACACCTTC
CASSDLTGASGYTF
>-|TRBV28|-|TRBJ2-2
TGTGCCAGCAAAAGGGGAGACCAGATTAACACCGGGGAGCTGTTTTTT
CASKRGDQINTGELFF
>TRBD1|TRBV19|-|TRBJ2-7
TGTGCCAGCAGGGGGCTCTACGAGCAGTACTTC
CASRGLYEQYF